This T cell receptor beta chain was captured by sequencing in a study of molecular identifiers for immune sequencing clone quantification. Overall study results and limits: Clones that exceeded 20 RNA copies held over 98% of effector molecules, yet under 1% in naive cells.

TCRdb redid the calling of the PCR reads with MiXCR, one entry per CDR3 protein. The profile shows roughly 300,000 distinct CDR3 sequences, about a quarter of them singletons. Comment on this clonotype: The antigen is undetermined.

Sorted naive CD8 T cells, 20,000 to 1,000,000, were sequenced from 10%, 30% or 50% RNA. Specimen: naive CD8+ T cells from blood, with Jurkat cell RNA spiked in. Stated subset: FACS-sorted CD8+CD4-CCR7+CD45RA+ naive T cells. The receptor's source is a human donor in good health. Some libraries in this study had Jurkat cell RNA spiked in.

The CDR3 DNA reads TGTGCCAGCAGTTACTCTCCCGGGACCACGCCGACCGGGGAGCTGTTTTTT. Its protein is CASSYSPGTTPTGELFF. The chain has TRBV6-2 or TRBV6-3 and TRBJ2-2, with D perhaps TRBD1 or TRBD2 (5 bases each). Germline V gene data show CDR1 as MNHEY and CDR2 as SVGEGT. The germline V and J ends were trimmed by 0 bases and 5 bases, with 16 bases remaining between them. The CDR3 consists of 17 residues.